This T cell receptor (beta chain) was observed in a study of blood T cell repertoires in COVID-19. Study-level background: Samples taken during acute and convalescent COVID-19 were collected in the United States, Italy and Spain. In each case, the material was cDNA or gDNA derived from T cells, B-cell-depleted T cells, or PBMCs.

Source study methods: Counts of nucleated cells, estimated from reference gene primer amplification, were obtained. Clones were sequenced by immunoSEQ multiplex PCR, and TCRdb holds only the in-frame ones, with some missing. The V and J calls and clone size come from that table; D and trimming were worked out from the DNA. The sample lists about 94,000 clones, 80% occurring once. Germline lookup yields CDR1 MDHEN and CDR2 SYDVKM. The CDR3 is 15 amino acids. Trimming cost V 6 bases and J 8 bases; bases outside gene matches: 12. The rearrangement links TRBV28 to TRBJ1-4; 7 bases align to TRBD1. Sample: peripheral blood. The source of this sequence is a human donor in a cohort sampled during active COVID-19. The DNA of the CDR3 is TGTGCCAGCAGCCATGGGGGGCAGGGGGACGAAAAACTGTTTTTT. This gives the protein CASSHGGQGDEKLFF.